This TCR beta chain was identified in a study of shared clonotypes between healthy human individuals. J lost 3 bases, V lost 6 bases, and 5 bases had no gene match. This CDR3 is 15 amino acids long. Germline loops: CDR1 SGHTA, CDR2 FQGNSA. Ten immunoSEQ deep assay plates held the unsorted PBMC DNA. Sequencing was performed with immunoSEQ multiplex PCR; in TCRdb, only in-frame clones are kept and a portion is missing. The sample has 470,000 or so clones, 81% seen once. Sequencing was carried out using PBMCs. V is TRBV7-2 and J is TRBJ2-3; 11 positions agree with TRBD2. The sequence was collected from a middle-aged woman in good health. Some clones in this sample may be carry-over from other donors' samples. The CDR3 DNA reads as TGTGCCAGCAGGTCTAGCGGGAGGCAAACAGATACGCAGTATTTT. As protein: CASRSSGRQTDTQYF.